A selection of T cell receptor beta chains follows, all from one sample in a study of radiation and T cells in renal cell carcinoma. TCRdb keeps only in-frame clones here, not all; method: immunoSEQ multiplex PCR. The table records 130,000 to 150,000 clones, 88% of them present only once. The sample consisted of blood, taken from a patient whose treatment included radiotherapy and nephrectomy. The receptors originated from a woman in her sixties or seventies with renal cell carcinoma. The CDR3 runs from the conserved cysteine through the conserved F or W. The D gene is left open where the match is weak. For some rows the clone size is stated as once, few or many, or as a class when expanded; others skip it.

j_call v_call clone_size d_call cdr3_nt cdr3_aa
TRBJ2-1 TRBV19 . TRBD2 TGTGCCAGTAGTACCCCTAGCGGGGGCTACAATGAGCAGTTCTTC CASSTPSGGYNEQFF
TRBJ2-1 TRBV28 . . TGTGCCAGCAGTTTATGGGATCCTCCCAATGAGCAGTTCTTC CASSLWDPPNEQFF
TRBJ2-2 TRBV29-1 . TRBD2 TGCAGCGTTCCCTTCGTGAGCGGGGGGGCCGGCGGGGAGCTGTTTTTT CSVPFVSGGAGGELFF
TRBJ2-7 TRBV7-8 . . TGTGCCAGCAGCTCCGGGTTTCTCACCTACGAGCAGTACTTC CASSSGFLTYEQYF
TRBJ1-1 TRBV5-4 . . TGTGCCAGCAGCTCCGGGGGATCAGTAAACACTGAAGCTTTCTTT CASSSGGSVNTEAFF
TRBJ1-2 TRBV7-9 . . TGTGCCAGCAGCCCGGGGCCGACAGAGGAATTC CASSPGPTEEF
TRBJ1-5 TRBV2 . . TGTGCCAGCAGTGTGTCCAGGTTCGGTGCGAGCAATCAGCCCCAGCATTTT CASSVSRFGASNQPQHF
TRBJ1-2 TRBV25-1 few . TGTGCCAGCACCTTCCCAGGGAGCTATGGCTACACCTTC CASTFPGSYGYTF
TRBJ1-1 TRBV6-6 . . TGTGCCAGCAGGCAGACAGGAACGAACACTGAAGCTTTCTTT CASRQTGTNTEAFF
TRBJ2-5 TRBV11-2 . . TGTGCCAGCAGCTTAGTGTATGATCTACCGGGAGAGACCCAGTACTTC CASSLVYDLPGETQYF
TRBJ2-1 TRBV4-3 once TRBD2 TGCGCCAGCAGCCGGGGAGGGGATGAGCAGTTCTTC CASSRGGDEQFF
TRBJ2-5 TRBV19 . TRBD2 TGTGCCAGTAGTATAGAACTAGCGGGGGGGCCAGAGACCCAGTACTTC CASSIELAGGPETQYF
TRBJ1-5 TRBV19 . . TGTGCCAGTAGTCCTGAGGGAGGGGGGTGGCCCCAGCATTTT CASSPEGGGWPQHF
TRBJ1-1 TRBV10-3 . . TGTGCCATCAGGGGAGGGCCGGGCACTGAAGCTTTCTTT CAIRGGPGTEAFF
TRBJ2-1 TRBV5-6 . . TGTGCCAGCAGCTTCCGGGCCTTGGGGGGCTCCTACAATGAGCAGTTCTTC CASSFRALGGSYNEQFF
TRBJ2-7 TRBV5-1 . . TGCGCCAGCAGCGAGACGGAGTACGAGCAGTACTTC CASSETEYEQYF
TRBJ2-6 TRBV19 . . TGTGCCAGTAGTAGTCAAGGGTTTGGGGCCAACGTCCTGACTTTC CASSSQGFGANVLTF
TRBJ2-7 TRBV27 . TRBD2 TGTGCCAGCCGACTAGCGGGGGCGAGAGAGCAGTACTTC CASRLAGAREQYF
TRBJ2-1 TRBV5-1 . TRBD2 TGCGCCAGCAGCTTGGGATTCGGGACTAGCGGGGTGAGTGATGAGCAGTTCTTC CASSLGFGTSGVSDEQFF
TRBJ1-6 TRBV10-3 . . TGTGCCATCAGTGAGAACCTCTATAATTCACCCCTCCACTTT CAISENLYNSPLHF
TRBJ1-6 TRBV6-5 . TRBD1 TGTGCCACCGGGACCGGGACAGCCAATTCACCCCTCCACTTT CATGTGTANSPLHF
TRBJ2-1 TRBV19 . TRBD1 TGTGCCAGTAGCCCCGGGACAGGGGTAACTAATGAGCAGTTCTTC CASSPGTGVTNEQFF
TRBJ2-3 TRBV5-6 . . TGTGCCAGCAGCTTGGCCGGCCCGAGCACAGATACGCAGTATTTT CASSLAGPSTDTQYF
TRBJ2-7 TRBV27 once . TGTGCCAGCAGTTTAAAGGGTAACGAGCAGTACTTC CASSLKGNEQYF
TRBJ2-7 TRBV5-1 . . TGCGCCAGCAGCCTCTGGATCTCATACGAGCAGTACTTC CASSLWISYEQYF
TRBJ2-5 TRBV6-1 . TRBD2 TGTGCCAGCAGTGAAGCATACGGAGCGGGGGACCCCCGAGAGACCCAGTACTTC CASSEAYGAGDPRETQYF
TRBJ2-1 TRBV7-2 . . TGTGCCAGCAGCTTAGCCCGGACAGAGGGCACCTACAATGAGCAGTTCTTC CASSLARTEGTYNEQFF
TRBJ1-6 TRBV7-3 . TRBD1 TGTGCCAGCAGCTCCGGGGACAGATATAATTCACCCCTCCACTTT CASSSGDRYNSPLHF
TRBJ1-3 TRBV4-1 . TRBD1 TGCGCCAGCAGCCAATACGAGACAGGGGCTAACTCTGGAAACACCATATATTTT CASSQYETGANSGNTIYF
TRBJ1-2 TRBV27 . . TGTGCCAGCAGTCCCTTTCCGGGACACCTCTATGGCTACACCTTC CASSPFPGHLYGYTF
TRBJ2-5 TRBV5-4 . . TGTGCCAGCAGCCCCGGGGGCAGGGAGACCCAGTACTTC CASSPGGRETQYF
TRBJ2-5 TRBV27 . . TGTGCCAGCAGTTTATTAGCCGGGGTAGAGACCCAGTACTTC CASSLLAGVETQYF
TRBJ1-2 TRBV5-4 . . TGTGCCAGCAGCGCGTACAACTATGGCTACACCTTC CASSAYNYGYTF
TRBJ1-1 TRBV5-1 once . TGCGCCAGCAGCTCTATGGACAGGAACACTGAAGCTTTCTTT CASSSMDRNTEAFF
TRBJ2-7 TRBV15 . . TGTGCCACCAGCCAGGACATAAACTCCTACGAGCAGTACTTC CATSQDINSYEQYF
TRBJ1-1 TRBV5-1 . TRBD1 TGCGCCAGCAGCTCCGGTGACAGGGGGAACACTGAAGCTTTCTTT CASSSGDRGNTEAFF
TRBJ2-1 TRBV6-1 . TRBD2 TGTGCCAGCAGTGGTAGCGGGGGCTCCTACAATGAGCAGTTCTTC CASSGSGGSYNEQFF
TRBJ1-1 TRBV4-2 . . TGTGCCAGCAGCCCGGACTGGCCTGAAGCTTTCTTT CASSPDWPEAFF
TRBJ1-6 TRBV9 . . TGTGCCAGCAGCCGCCTAATCTCCCTGGGGGGGGCTGACTCACCCCTCCACTTT CASSRLISLGGADSPLHF
TRBJ1-1 TRBV6-5 . . TGTGCCAGCAGTTACCGTAACACTGAAGCTTTCTTT CASSYRNTEAFF
TRBJ1-2 TRBV6-6 . TRBD1 TGTGCCAGCAGTACCGGGACAGGGGGCGAGCGTGGAGGCTACACCTTC CASSTGTGGERGGYTF
TRBJ1-2 TRBV15 . . TGTGCCACCAGCAGGAACAGGGATGGCTACACCTTC CATSRNRDGYTF
TRBJ2-3 TRBV2 . TRBD2 TGTGCCAGCAGTGAAGACGGGGGGGCCGAAGATACGCAGTATTTT CASSEDGGAEDTQYF
TRBJ1-5 TRBV30 . TRBD1 TGTGCCTGGAGCGGGACAGGGGGCTTTCAGCCCCAGCATTTT CAWSGTGGFQPQHF
TRBJ2-2 TRBV7-7 . . TGTGCTAGCAGCTCCTCGGGACCGACTGGGGTTGGGGAGCTGTTTTTT CASSSSGPTGVGELFF
TRBJ1-2 TRBV10-3 . TRBD1 TGTGCCATCAGTGAGCGTTCACCGGACAGGGAAGCCTATGGCTACACCTTC CAISERSPDREAYGYTF